This T cell receptor (beta chain) was sequenced for a study of technical replicates of blood from a handful of donors. J gave up 2 bases and V 5 bases, and 9 bases lay outside the gene matches. The germline gives CDR1 SGHNT, CDR2 YENEEA. There are 17 residues in the CDR3. This table comes from immunoSEQ multiplex PCR, and its TCRdb copy is limited to in-frame clones, with some not included. The sample yields some 80,000 clones, 92% seen once. The chain couples TRBV11-3 to TRBJ2-2; 9 nucleotides line up with TRBD1. This TCR came from a human donor in good health. Input material: T cells isolated from PBMCs. The CDR3 region is CASSPGQGPSNTGELFF. The CDR3 DNA is TGTGCCAGCAGCCCGGGACAGGGACCGTCTAACACCGGGGAGCTGTTTTTT.